Listed below are T cell receptor beta chains from one sample, sequenced in a study of blood T cell repertoires in COVID-19. TCRdb's copy holds only in-frame clones and misses some; the assay was immunoSEQ multiplex PCR. The table lists 150,000 or so clones, roughly 87% of them singletons. Sequencing input: PBMCs or T cells enriched from blood (not recorded which). The receptors come from a woman in her thirties or forties who had been exposed to COVID-19. Each CDR3 is given with its conserved first and last residue. D genes are given only for firm matches. Not every row has a clone size; where given, it reads once, few, many or a size class.

d_gene	abundance	v_gene	j_gene	CDR3aa	CDR3nt
TRBD2	once	TRBV7-3	TRBJ2-2	CASSLTSGGPNTGELFF	TGTGCCAGCAGCTTAACTAGCGGGGGGCCAAACACCGGGGAGCTGTTTTTT
NA	NA	TRBV10-3	TRBJ1-3	CAISPTGTTGNTIYF	TGTGCCATCAGTCCTACAGGCACCACTGGAAACACCATATATTTT
NA	NA	TRBV11-3	TRBJ1-5	CASSPKPSQGRPNQPQHF	TGTGCCAGCAGCCCAAAACCGTCACAGGGAAGACCCAATCAGCCCCAGCATTTT
TRBD2	NA	TRBV11-2	TRBJ2-3	CASSRPGGGTDTQYF	TGTGCCAGCAGCCGACCCGGGGGGGGCACAGATACGCAGTATTTT
NA	NA	TRBV27	TRBJ1-2	CASIATGRYDGYGYTF	TGTGCCAGCATTGCCACAGGGCGGTATGATGGCTATGGCTACACCTTC
TRBD2	NA	TRBV5-4	TRBJ2-1	CASSPKLAGGNEQFF	TGTGCCAGCAGCCCCAAGCTAGCGGGGGGCAATGAGCAGTTCTTC
NA	once	TRBV7-2	TRBJ2-5	CASSLQETQYF	TGTGCCAGCAGCTTGCAGGAGACCCAGTACTTC
TRBD1	NA	TRBV11-1	TRBJ1-1	CASSKTGSTEAFF	TGTGCCAGCAGCAAGACAGGGAGCACTGAAGCTTTCTTT
NA	few	TRBV27	TRBJ1-2	CASRSFPYGYTF	TGTGCCAGCAGGTCTTTCCCTTATGGCTACACCTTC
NA	NA	TRBV20-1	TRBJ1-4	CMVADNEKLFF	TGCATGGTGGCGGATAATGAAAAACTGTTTTTT
NA	NA	TRBV19	TRBJ2-1	CASSIKRPNSYNEQFF	TGTGCCAGTAGTATAAAGCGGCCGAACTCCTACAATGAGCAGTTCTTC
TRBD1	NA	TRBV28	TRBJ1-2	CASSSHGQGKPGSYGYTF	TGTGCCAGCAGTTCCCACGGACAGGGGAAACCTGGAAGCTATGGCTACACCTTC
NA	NA	TRBV29-1	TRBJ1-3	CSVRRGTGNTIYF	TGCAGCGTCCGAAGGGGGACAGGAAACACCATATATTTT
NA	NA	TRBV7-2	TRBJ1-5	CASSFEGGQSNQPQHF	TGTGCCAGCAGCTTCGAGGGGGGGCAGAGCAATCAGCCCCAGCATTTT
TRBD2	NA	TRBV14	TRBJ2-7	CASSQDLAGGPGREQYF	TGTGCCAGCAGCCAAGATTTGGCGGGAGGGCCCGGGAGAGAGCAGTACTTC
TRBD1	NA	TRBV6-5	TRBJ1-2	CASRQGANYGYTF	TGTGCCAGCAGACAGGGGGCGAACTATGGCTACACCTTC
NA	NA	TRBV3-1/TRBV3-2	TRBJ2-5	CASSHRGGDQETQYF	TGTGCCAGCAGCCATAGGGGCGGGGACCAAGAGACCCAGTACTTC
NA	NA	TRBV6-5	TRBJ2-3	CASSYITGTDTQYF	TGTGCCAGCAGTTACATCACGGGGACAGATACGCAGTATTTT
TRBD1	NA	TRBV29-1	TRBJ2-7	CSVVETGVSSYEQYF	TGCAGCGTTGTGGAGACAGGGGTGAGCTCCTACGAGCAGTACTTC
NA	NA	TRBV9	TRBJ1-3	CASSVEGSGGNTIYF	TGTGCCAGCAGCGTAGAGGGCAGCGGTGGAAACACCATATATTTT
NA	NA	TRBV7-9	TRBJ2-1	CASSLVGSRGVEQFF	TGTGCCAGCAGCTTAGTCGGCTCGCGGGGTGTAGAGCAGTTCTTC
TRBD1	NA	TRBV9	TRBJ1-6	CASSGNRGYNSPLHF	TGTGCCAGCAGCGGAAACAGGGGGTATAATTCACCCCTCCACTTT
NA	NA	TRBV21-1	TRBJ2-7	CASSTTKAGPSWEQYF	TGTGCCAGCAGCACAACCAAGGCAGGCCCCTCCTGGGAGCAGTACTTC
TRBD2	NA	TRBV6-2/TRBV6-3	TRBJ2-7	CASSPVRLAGLDEQYF	TGTGCCAGCAGCCCTGTCCGACTAGCGGGACTCGACGAGCAGTACTTC
NA	NA	TRBV2	TRBJ1-6	CASSEPNSPLHF	TGTGCCAGCAGTGAACCGAATTCACCCCTCCACTTT
NA	NA	TRBV7-2	TRBJ2-7	CASSSDTSSYEQYF	TGTGCCAGCAGCTCGGACACCAGCTCCTACGAGCAGTACTTC
NA	NA	TRBV19	TRBJ1-2	CASSIRAGKNYGYTF	TGTGCCAGTAGTATTAGGGCAGGGAAAAACTATGGCTACACCTTC
TRBD1	many	TRBV6-5	TRBJ2-1	CASSYTRDSEQFF	TGTGCCAGCAGTTATACTAGGGACAGTGAGCAGTTCTTC
NA	NA	TRBV27	TRBJ1-3	CASSLQGTGNTIYF	TGTGCCAGCAGTTTACAGGGTACAGGAAACACCATATATTTT
TRBD1	NA	TRBV2	TRBJ1-5	CASSENRGKGQPQHF	TGTGCCAGCAGTGAAAACAGGGGGAAGGGACAGCCCCAGCATTTT
NA	NA	TRBV27	TRBJ1-1	CASSLDRTGRANTEAFF	TGTGCCAGCAGTTTAGACCGGACCGGGAGGGCGAACACTGAAGCTTTCTTT
NA	NA	TRBV28	TRBJ1-2	CASTLTETYGYTF	TGTGCCAGCACCCTGACAGAAACCTATGGCTACACCTTC
NA	NA	TRBV11-2	TRBJ2-1	CASSLDPAVYNEQFF	TGTGCCAGCAGCTTAGACCCAGCGGTCTACAATGAGCAGTTCTTC
TRBD2	NA	TRBV27	TRBJ2-3	CASSLSSGSVADTQYF	TGTGCCAGCAGTTTATCTAGCGGGAGTGTCGCAGATACGCAGTATTTT